This T cell receptor beta chain came from a study of CD8+ T cells in alopecia areata. Overall study results and limits: An increase in clonality over normal scalp was evident in lesional scalp, especially alopecia totalis/universalis. Scalp data also include sequences from resident alphabeta T cells of normal skin.

Extracted RNA was reverse transcribed into cDNA, the sequencing template. Measured with immunoSEQ multiplex PCR; TCRdb has only the in-frame clones, and not every one. The sample consists of over 90,000 clones, roughly 50% of them appearing once. Sorted populations comprised CD4+ and CD8+ T cells obtained from PBMCs. A remark on this clone: The target antigen is unknown.

This CDR3 has 15 amino acids. Trimming stripped 6 bases from V and 0 bases from J, with 18 bases between. Germline V gene data show CDR1 as SQVTM and CDR2 as ANQGSEA. The chain is built from TRBV29-1 and TRBJ2-7, with D perhaps matching TRBD2 (6 bases). Sequencing was carried out using CD4+ T cells sorted from blood. This TCR was recovered from a human donor in good health. The CDR3 protein is CSVAGPQGLSYEQYF. In nucleotides, the CDR3 is TGCAGCGTGGCCGGGCCTCAGGGACTCTCCTACGAGCAGTACTTC.